The clone carrying this T cell receptor beta chain came up many times. Its matching antigen is unknown. The data originate from a study of regulatory T cells in long-lasting Graves disease. Study observations and caveats: TRBV28, TRBJ1-2 and TRBJ2-5 were favored in persistent disease. Clonotypes that were public and shared totalled some 2,900 in persistent patients versus over 800 in new patients. The study examined only peripheral blood, not thyroid tissue. Lower TCR diversity characterized persistent Graves' patients relative to newly diagnosed patients.

CDR1 is MDHEN and CDR2 is SYDVKM in the germline V gene. This CDR3 region has 17 residues. The V end was cut by 5 bases, the J end by 3 bases, with 20 bases between. Arm-PCR with iRepertoire HTBI primers amplified the CDR3 regions for these TCR beta libraries. TCRdb recomputed calls from the multiplex PCR reads with MiXCR, one row per CDR3 protein. This repertoire shows roughly 470,000 distinct CDR3 sequences, less than 25% found once; its top ten account for roughly 8%. As for time point: persistent/refractory GD, antithyroid drugs over 5 years with positive TRAb. The TCR library was made from RNA that had been extracted from PBMCs in TRIzol.

Sequencing used peripheral blood mononuclear cells (PBMCs), obtained when the disease was refractory, from a patient treated with antithyroid drugs. This chain links TRBV28 with TRBJ1-5, with unresolved D. This TCR was sampled from a female donor with Graves disease. CDR3 residues: CASSPTRRLTYNQPQHF. The CDR3 DNA follows: TGTGCCAGCAGTCCCACACGCAGATTAACCTACAATCAGCCCCAGCATTTT.